This T cell receptor beta chain was captured in a study of CD8+CD57+ T cells in acquired aplastic anemia. Points from the study as a whole: Sharing between patients and controls was observed for twenty-nine CD8+ CDR3 sequences.

The germline V gene has CDR1 DFQATT and CDR2 SNEGSKA (reference sequence). The J segment lost 8 bases and the V segment lost 6 bases, leaving 11 bases of the junction unmatched. The CDR3 is 13 residues long. Details on this clonotype: The antigen is unknown.

For CDR3 and TCR beta VDJ profiling, genomic DNA was the template used. TCRdb re-analysed the reads in MiXCR, keeping a single row per CDR3 protein. The sample shows around 170,000 distinct CDR3 sequences, less than 60% of them seen only once. Individuals selected for sequencing had exhibited CD8+CD57+ cell expansion on flow cytometry. The TCR comes from a human donor with aplastic anemia. The sequenced sample was sorted CD4+, CD8+, or CD8+CD57+ T cells (not recorded which) from PBMCs. J is TRBJ1-2 and V is TRBV20-1, with 8 bases that match TRBD1. DNA for the CDR3: TGCAGTGCAGCGGCAGGACAGGGCTGGGGCTACACCTTC. Translating gives CSAAAGQGWGYTF.